The 23 T cell receptor beta chains given below trace back to one sample, sequenced in a study of T cell clonality in common variable immunodeficiency. Study observations and caveats: Common variable immunodeficiency TCR beta sequences reportedly had fewer deletions and N-nucleotide insertions.

Sequencing was performed with immunoSEQ multiplex PCR; in TCRdb, only in-frame clones are kept and a portion is missing. The sample yields about 16,000 clones, without any singletons. Their cognate antigens are unknown. The specimen sequenced was peripheral blood mononuclear cells. The receptors here all came from a human donor with common variable immunodeficiency.

The sample holds many counts of this clone. Read data end 3 residues before the CDR3 end; the end is taken from the germline J gene. This sequence joins TRBV20-1 and TRBJ1-3; D is perhaps TRBD1 (5 bases). The V gene's germline CDR1 is DFQATT and CDR2 SNEGSKA (reference sequence). With 4 bases removed from V and 3 bases from J, the gap between germline ends came to 10 bases. The CDR3 is 13 amino acids. This CDR3 is CSAKQAVGNTIYF. The CDR3 bases that were read are TGCAGTGCTAAACAGGCGGTTGGAAACACC.

In this sample, this clone turned up a few times. With the read ending 3 residues before the CDR3 end, the germline J gene is used to fill in that end. This chain uses TRBV5-1 with TRBJ2-5; D is uncertain. The length of the CDR3 is 14 residues. Germline lookup yields CDR1 SGHRS and CDR2 YFSETQ. V was pared by 4 bases and J by 2 bases, with 12 bases between. The covered CDR3 bases are TGCGCCAGCAGCCTGGCGCTAGTGCAAGAGACC. This encodes CASSLALVQET. In full, the CDR3 reads CASSLALVQETQYF.

Concerning this clone itself: Coverage ceases 3 residues before the CDR3 finishes, and the germline J gene fills in the end. The chain couples TRBV6-4 to TRBJ2-1; D ambiguous. The ends were cut back, 6 bases at V and 0 bases at J, with 9 bases in the middle. The CDR3 is 14 amino acids. CDR1 is MRHNA and CDR2 is SNTAGT in the germline V gene. The sequenced CDR3 bases are TGTGCCAGCAGACCCAGGAGCTCCTACAATGAG. This translates into CASRPRSSYNE. The complete CDR3 reads CASRPRSSYNEQFF.

The DNA read from the CDR3 is TGTGCCAGTAGTCTCCCCTCTTCCACTGAA. It specifies CASSLPSSTE. In full, the CDR3 reads CASSLPSSTEAFF. The rearrangement uses TRBV19 and TRBJ1-1, with D uncertain. The read gets to within 3 residues of the CDR3 end, and the germline J gene fills in the rest. Trimming removed 5 bases at V and 4 bases at J, with 11 bases between. Germline CDR1 reads LNHDA; CDR2 reads SQIVND (reference sequence). CDR3 length: 13 amino acids.

This clone was seen repeatedly, ten times or more. Read data end 3 residues before the CDR3 end; the end is taken from the germline J gene. The genes are TRBV18 and TRBJ2-7; weak D call: TRBD2 (6 bases). The CDR3 consists of 15 residues. The V gene's germline CDR1 is KGHSH and CDR2 LQKENI. V was shortened by 0 bases and J by 3 bases, with 12 bases between the two germline ends. The sequenced CDR3 bases are TGTGCCAGCTCACCACCACCGTCCGGGGGCTACGAG. Protein: CASSPPPSGGYE. In full, the CDR3 is CASSPPPSGGYEQYF. Based on the CDR3 plus reference TRBV18 and TRBJ2-7, the full variable domain is NAGVMQNPRHLVRRRGQEARLRCSPMKGHSHVYWYRQLPEEGLKFMVYLQKENIIDESGMPKERFSAEFPKEGPSILRIQQVVRGDSAAYFCASSPPPSGGYEQYFGPGTRLTVT.

As regards this clone: The sequenced fragment ends 3 residues before the CDR3 boundary, so the rest is inferred from the germline J gene. The chain recombines TRBV6-4 with TRBJ1-2; perhaps TRBD1 as D (5 bases). The CDR3 is 14 residues long. Germline V gene data show CDR1 as MRHNA and CDR2 as SNTAGT. V was trimmed by 7 bases and J by 3 bases, leaving 15 bases between them. CDR3 sequence: CASTGREEDYGYTF. The sequenced part of the CDR3 DNA is TGTGCCAGCACGGGCAGGGAGGAAGACTATGGC.

In this sample, this clone turned up many times. The observed sequence ends 3 residues before the CDR3 terminus, with the missing tail filled in from the germline J gene. The genes are TRBV7-2 and TRBJ1-2, with 7 positions matching TRBD1. CDR1 is SGHTA, CDR2 FQGNSA, per germline. CDR3 length: 13 amino acids. CDR3 sequence: CASSFFADRFYTF. CDR3 DNA (partial): TGTGCCAGCAGCTTTTTCGCGGACAGGTTC.

This clone was observed a handful of times. The CDR3 end is not reached by the read, which stops 3 residues before it; the germline J gene fills it in. The rearrangement links TRBV13 to TRBJ2-7, with D uncertain. Trimming removed 0 bases at V and 6 bases at J, with 15 bases between. This CDR3 has 15 amino acids. Germline-derived CDR1 and CDR2 are PRHDT and FYEKMQ (reference sequence). CDR3 DNA (partial): TGTGCCAGCAGCTTAGGAGGGCCCGTCTTGGGCGAG. This translates into CASSLGGPVLGE. The whole CDR3 protein is CASSLGGPVLGEQYF.

A few counts support this clone. Read sequence stops 3 residues before the CDR3 end, and the germline J gene provides the missing end. This sequence joins TRBV6-2 or TRBV6-3 and TRBJ2-4, with D unclear. In germline, CDR1 is MNHEY, CDR2 SVGEGT. The CDR3 is made up of 12 amino acids. Trimming left V 4 bases short and J 7 bases short, with 8 bases between. CDR3 loop: CASSFLRNIQYF. The DNA read from the CDR3 is TGTGCCAGCAGTTTCTTGCGTAACATT.

Comments on this clone: Coverage ceases 3 residues before the CDR3 finishes, and the germline J gene fills in the end. This rearrangement joins TRBV7-2 to TRBJ2-7; 8 nucleotides line up with TRBD1. The germline V gene has CDR1 SGHTA and CDR2 FQGNSA. Trimming cost V 5 bases and J 3 bases; bases outside gene matches: 3. CDR3 length equals 13 residues. Incomplete CDR3 DNA: TGTGCCAGCAGCGGACAGGGCTACTACGAG. Encoded protein: CASSGQGYYE. The full CDR3 sequence reads CASSGQGYYEQYF.

Comment on this clone: Read sequence stops 3 residues before the CDR3 end, and the germline J gene provides the missing end. The V and J genes are TRBV19 and TRBJ1-1, with a possible D match to TRBD1 (6 bases). Looked up from germline, CDR1 is LNHDA and CDR2 is SQIVND (reference sequence). The germline V and J ends were trimmed by 3 bases and 3 bases, with 17 bases remaining between them. The CDR3 consists of 16 residues. Partial CDR3 DNA: TGTGCCAGTAGTATTTGGCGGCAGGGGCCGGACACTGAA. This translates into CASSIWRQGPDTE. The entire CDR3 reads CASSIWRQGPDTEAFF.

Comments on this clone: Read sequence stops 3 residues before the CDR3 end, and the germline J gene provides the missing end. The chain employs TRBV2 and TRBJ1-2; TRBD1 matches at 8 bases. Germline trimming cut 3 bases from V and 7 bases from J; bases unmatched to any gene: 4. CDR3 size: 13 residues. CDR1 SNHLY and CDR2 FYNNEI come from the germline V gene. Incomplete CDR3 DNA: TGTGCCAGCAGTGAGGCGACAGGGGCTGGC. Translating it yields CASSEATGAG. The entire CDR3 sequence reads CASSEATGAGYTF. The full variable domain, in which reference TRBV2 and TRBJ1-2 provide the parts outside the CDR3, is EPEVTQTPSHQVTQMGQEVILRCVPISNHLYFYWYRQILGQKVEFLVSFYNNEISEKSEIFDDQFSVERPDGSNFTLKIRSTKLEDSAMYFCASSEATGAGYTFGSGTRLTVV.

This clone has only a few counts. The observed sequence ends 3 residues before the CDR3 terminus, with the missing tail filled in from the germline J gene. The chain uses TRBV2 and TRBJ1-1; tentative D call: TRBD1 (5 bases). Germline V lookup: CDR1 SNHLY, CDR2 FYNNEI. V was trimmed by 6 bases and J by 3 bases, leaving 11 bases between them. The CDR3 consists of 13 residues. The CDR3 loop is CASRATAYTEAFF. The part of the CDR3 DNA that was read is TGTGCCAGCAGAGCGACAGCCTACACTGAA.

A word on this clone: Sequencing ends 3 residues short of the CDR3 end; the germline J gene provides the rest. This chain uses TRBV2 with TRBJ2-3, with D possibly TRBD2 on 5 matching bases. Trimming took off 4 bases at V and 2 bases at J, with 10 bases between the two ends. This CDR3 has 14 amino acids. Germline V gives CDR1 SNHLY, CDR2 FYNNEI. The chain's CDR3 is CASSATRNTDTQYF. The part of the CDR3 DNA that was read is TGTGCCAGCAGTGCCACTAGGAACACAGATACG.

This clone was found many times. The DNA ends 3 residues before the CDR3 does, and the rest of the CDR3 is filled in from the germline J gene. The rearrangement uses TRBV30 and TRBJ2-7; 10 positions match TRBD2. With V trimmed by 4 bases and J by 4 bases, 7 bases remained unmatched. Germline V gene lookup returns CDR1 GTSNPN and CDR2 SVGIG (reference sequence). The CDR3 extends over 14 amino acids. CDR3 DNA, as far as it was read: TGTGCCTGGATTAAACTAGCGGGGCGTTACGAG. Its protein is CAWIKLAGRYE. Given in full, the CDR3 is CAWIKLAGRYEQYF. Drawing the rest from reference TRBV30 and TRBJ2-7, the complete variable domain is SQTIHQWPATLVQPVGSPLSLECTVEGTSNPNLYWYRQAAGRGLQLLFYSVGIGQISSEVPQNLSASRPQDRQFILSSKKLLLSDSGFYLCAWIKLAGRYEQYFGPGTRLTVT.

This clone has a handful of counts. Coverage ceases 3 residues before the CDR3 finishes, and the germline J gene fills in the end. The chain uses TRBV30 and TRBJ2-2; 14 bases are a match to TRBD2. Germline CDR1 and CDR2: GTSNPN and SVGIG (reference sequence). The CDR3 length is 17 residues. The ends lost 2 bases at V and 1 base at J; junction bases unmatched: 3. Here the CDR3 reads CAWSRGLAGGNTGELFF. The CDR3 DNA, read in part, is TGTGCCTGGAGTCGCGGACTAGCGGGGGGGAACACCGGGGAG.

This clone turned up a few times. The observed sequence ends 3 residues before the CDR3 terminus, with the missing tail filled in from the germline J gene. The chain couples TRBV18 to TRBJ2-7; the match to TRBD2 covers 10 bases. From germline, CDR1 is KGHSH and CDR2 LQKENI. The CDR3 loop spans 16 amino acids. The V gene end was trimmed by 6 bases and the J gene end by 4 bases; junction bases not matched to a gene: 12. The CDR3 loop reads CASSPRRSGGWYEQYF. The CDR3 DNA, read in part, is TGTGCCAGCTCGCCCAGGCGTAGCGGGGGGTGGTACGAG.

This clone was seen repeatedly, ten times or more. The missing CDR3 end, 3 residues past where the read stops, is filled in from the germline J gene. The chain uses TRBV7-3 and TRBJ1-6, with D unclear. V was trimmed by 5 bases and J by 8 bases, leaving 16 bases between them. The CDR3 loop spans 15 amino acids. Germline V gene lookup returns CDR1 SGHTA and CDR2 FQGTGA. The part of the CDR3 DNA that was read is TGTGCCAGCAGCCCAGACCTACTAATATATTCACCC. Amino acid sequence: CASSPDLLIYSP. The CDR3 in its entirety is CASSPDLLIYSPLHF.

To note about this clone: The missing CDR3 end, 3 residues past where the read stops, is filled in from the germline J gene. The V call is TRBV6-1, the J call TRBJ2-7; 8 bases are shared with TRBD1. V was pared by 4 bases and J by 0 bases, with 2 bases of the junction left unmatched. This CDR3 is built from 14 residues. Germline CDR1 reads MNHNS; CDR2 reads SASEGT. The CDR3 is CASSVQGGSYEQYF. The part of the CDR3 DNA that was read is TGTGCCAGCAGTGTACAGGGGGGCTCCTACGAG.

This clone turned up a few times. Read data end 3 residues before the CDR3 end; the end is taken from the germline J gene. The J gene is TRBJ2-3, the V gene TRBV7-8; D perhaps matches TRBD2 (6 bases). This CDR3 is built from 14 residues. V dropped 5 bases and J dropped 6 bases, with 15 bases sitting between them. Per germline, CDR1 SGHVS and CDR2 FQNEAQ. The part of the CDR3 DNA that was read is TGTGCCAGCAGCCGGAGCGGGTTGGGGGATACG. Amino acid sequence: CASSRSGLGDT. The whole CDR3 is CASSRSGLGDTQYF.

As concerns this clone: The read falls 3 residues short of the CDR3 end, and the missing part is taken from the germline J gene. V gene TRBV6-1 combines with J gene TRBJ1-2, with D possibly being TRBD1 (5 bases). The ends were cut back, 4 bases at V and 2 bases at J, with 11 bases in the middle. The CDR3 sequence is 14 residues long. Per germline, CDR1 MNHNS and CDR2 SASEGT. This CDR3 is CASSVQQVNYGYTF. CDR3 bases read: TGTGCCAGCAGTGTTCAACAGGTGAACTATGGC.

This clone is medium-sized by share. The read is 3 residues too short to cover the CDR3 end, so that end is filled in from the germline J gene. The chain carries TRBV30 and TRBJ1-1; the match to TRBD1 covers 8 bases. The CDR3 totals 14 residues. CDR1 GTSNPN and CDR2 SVGIG come from the germline V gene (reference sequence). V trimming: 3 bases; J trimming: 1 base; junction bases outside the gene matches: 4. The DNA read from the CDR3 is TGTGCCTGGAGCCCAGGGGGCAGGAACACTGAA. It is translated as CAWSPGGRNTE. The CDR3 in its entirety is CAWSPGGRNTEAFF.

Of note for this clone: Sequencing ends 3 residues short of the CDR3 end; the germline J gene provides the rest. The V call is TRBV7-2, the J call TRBJ1-1, with a weak D call TRBD1 (5 bases). The CDR3 is 13 amino acids. Germline values: CDR1 SGHTA, CDR2 FQGNSA. Trimming cost V 5 bases and J 1 base, with 8 bases left between them. The covered CDR3 bases are TGTGCCAGCAGCGCAGACAGGAACACTGAA. Translated: CASSADRNTE. The CDR3 reads in full as CASSADRNTEAFF.